A selection of T cell receptor beta chains follows, all from one sample in a study of cytomegalovirus exposure and HLA in healthy donors. Data came from immunoSEQ multiplex PCR; TCRdb stores just in-frame clones and leaves some out. Of 130,000 or so clones in the sample, almost 85% are singletons; the top ten hold around 2%. What was sequenced was PBMCs. The receptors originated from a woman aged 40 to 55 in good health and CMV-seronegative. Both conserved end residues are part of each CDR3. A D gene is named only where the DNA matches it firmly. Some rows mark clone size as missing; the rest say once, few, many or name a class of expanded clone.

d_call j_call v_call clone_size cdr3_nt cdr3_aa
- TRBJ1-1 TRBV5-6 - TGTGCCAGCAGCCCTGTACAGAACACTGAAGCTTTCTTT CASSPVQNTEAFF
TRBD1 TRBJ2-1 TRBV10-3 - TGTGCCATCAGTGAGTCCGGTGGACAGGACAATCATGAGCAGTTCTTC CAISESGGQDNHEQFF
- TRBJ2-5 TRBV5-1 - TGCGCCAGCAGCCGGAGGGACAGAGAGACCCAGTACTTC CASSRRDRETQYF
TRBD1 TRBJ2-7 TRBV7-9 - TGTGCCAGCAGCTTAGGCCGTTCAGGGGGCTACGAGCAGTACTTC CASSLGRSGGYEQYF
TRBD2 TRBJ2-1 TRBV7-2 - TGTGCCAGCAGCTTGAGCGGGAGCCACAATGAGCAGTTCTTC CASSLSGSHNEQFF
TRBD2 TRBJ2-5 TRBV4-1 - TGCGCCAGCAGCCCCCAGGGACTATCCCAGGAGACCCAGTACTTC CASSPQGLSQETQYF
- TRBJ2-1 TRBV7-9 - TGTGCCAGCAGCTCACTAGTTTACGAGCAGTTCTTC CASSSLVYEQFF
TRBD1 TRBJ1-5 TRBV19 - TGTGCCAGTAGTATAGAAGGGACAGGCAATCAGCCCCAGCATTTT CASSIEGTGNQPQHF
TRBD1 TRBJ1-5 TRBV30 - TGTGCCTGGACCGGGACAGAATGGAATCAGCCCCAGCATTTT CAWTGTEWNQPQHF
- TRBJ1-2 TRBV28 - TGTGCCAGCAGTTTAAATGGGATGACAGCGGGCTATGGCTACACCTTC CASSLNGMTAGYGYTF
TRBD2 TRBJ2-7 TRBV5-1 - TGCGCCAGCAGCTTGGTTCTGCTAGCGGGAGTGGATGAGCAGTACTTC CASSLVLLAGVDEQYF
- TRBJ1-1 TRBV18 - TGTGCCAGCTCACGTGGCAGGGCCAAGGCTGAAGCTTTCTTT CASSRGRAKAEAFF
TRBD1 TRBJ1-4 TRBV6-5 few TGTGCCAGCAGTTACGGAGGGGGCACTAATGAAAAACTGTTTTTT CASSYGGGTNEKLFF
TRBD2 TRBJ2-1 TRBV4-3 - TGCGCCAGCAGCCAAGATAGACGCTGGTGGGAACTAGCGCACTACAATGAGCAGTTCTTC CASSQDRRWWELAHYNEQFF
- TRBJ2-1 TRBV4-2 - TGTGCCAGCAGCCAAGATTTGACAGACTCCTACAATGAGCAGTTCTTC CASSQDLTDSYNEQFF
- TRBJ1-3 TRBV11-2 - TGTGCCAGCAGCCCCCGGACAGCCGGAAACACCATATATTTT CASSPRTAGNTIYF
TRBD1 TRBJ2-7 TRBV5-1 - TGCGCCAGCAGCTTAATGCTAGGGGGCGGCGGCGGATCCTACGAGCAGTACTTC CASSLMLGGGGGSYEQYF
- TRBJ2-2 TRBV19 - TGTGCCACCCCGCGATCGAATGGGAGAAGTACGAACACCGGGGAGCTGTTTTTT CATPRSNGRSTNTGELFF
TRBD2 TRBJ2-3 TRBV28 - TGTGCCAGCAGTTTTGGGGGAGGGCCCGGAGATACGCAGTATTTT CASSFGGGPGDTQYF
TRBD1 TRBJ1-2 TRBV13 once TGTGCCAGCAGCCTGCGACAGGGGGCTAACTATGGCTACACCTTC CASSLRQGANYGYTF
TRBD2 TRBJ2-1 TRBV28 - TGTGCCAGCAGTACCTGGGTGGGGAAAGTAGCGGGCAATGAGCAGTTCTTC CASSTWVGKVAGNEQFF
TRBD1 TRBJ2-2 TRBV10-1 - TGCGCCAGCAGGGGACAGGGGTGGACCGGGGAGCTGTTTTTT CASRGQGWTGELFF
TRBD2 TRBJ2-5 TRBV5-1 - TGCGCCAGCACCTACGGGGGGGGAGGCGAGACCCAGTACTTC CASTYGGGGETQYF
TRBD1 TRBJ2-7 TRBV7-9 - TGTGCCAGCAGCTTGGGGACAGGAACCTACGAGCAGTACTTC CASSLGTGTYEQYF
- TRBJ1-2 TRBV11-1 few TGTGCCAGCAGCGTCCCAGGGTCTTCGACCTATGGCTACACCTTC CASSVPGSSTYGYTF
- TRBJ2-5 TRBV5-1 - TGCGCCAGCAGCTTAGGTAGCGTCAGTCAAGAGACCCAGTACTTC CASSLGSVSQETQYF
TRBD1 TRBJ2-7 TRBV28 - TGTGCCAGCATAAGCGGGACAGGGCAGGAAAGGCGGTACGAGCAGTACTTC CASISGTGQERRYEQYF
- TRBJ2-1 TRBV6-5 - TGTGCCAGCAGTCTCGGCGGGGATGAGCAGTTCTTC CASSLGGDEQFF
- TRBJ2-7 TRBV28 - TGTGCCAGCAGTCCAGGGGATTTAGGATACGAGCAGTACTTC CASSPGDLGYEQYF
- TRBJ1-4 TRBV7-2 - TGTGCCAGCAGCAGTACCAGCGGTGAAAAACTGTTTTTT CASSSTSGEKLFF
- TRBJ2-7 TRBV28 - TGTGCCAGCAGTTTATATACTCAGGCACCCTACGAGCAGTACTTC CASSLYTQAPYEQYF
- TRBJ2-1 TRBV4-2 - TGTGCCAGCAGCCCCCACGCGGGTGACCTTAACAATGAGCAGTTCTTC CASSPHAGDLNNEQFF
TRBD2 TRBJ2-2 TRBV25-1 - TGTGCCAGCAGTGAATGGGGTGCGGGAGGCGGCACCGGGGAGCTGTTTTTT CASSEWGAGGGTGELFF
- TRBJ1-3 TRBV27 - TGTGCCAGCAGCCCACAGGGTATTACTGGAAACACCATATATTTT CASSPQGITGNTIYF
- TRBJ2-7 TRBV5-6 - TGTGCCAGCAGCTTGGTCAGCTACGAGCAGTACTTC CASSLVSYEQYF
- TRBJ1-5 TRBV25-1 - TGTGCCAGCAGCCTCGGACACAATCAGCCCCAGCATTTT CASSLGHNQPQHF
TRBD1 TRBJ2-7 TRBV6-5 - TGTGCCAGCAGTTACGGGACAGGTGAGCAGTACTTC CASSYGTGEQYF
TRBD2 TRBJ2-5 TRBV7-8 - TGTGCCAGCAGCTTCACTAGCGGGAGAGGGGAGACCCAGTACTTC CASSFTSGRGETQYF
- TRBJ2-1 TRBV11-3 - TGTGCCAGCAGCTTTGGGGGCCCCTACAATGAGCAGTTCTTC CASSFGGPYNEQFF
TRBD1 TRBJ1-2 TRBV9 - TGTGCCAGCAGCGTGACAGGGGAAGAAGATGGCTACACCTTC CASSVTGEEDGYTF
TRBD1 TRBJ2-7 TRBV7-2 - TGTGCCAGCAGCCTCGACAGGGACGAGCAGTACTTC CASSLDRDEQYF
- TRBJ1-1 TRBV5-1 - TGCGCCAGCAGCATTCGACTCATGAACACTGAAGCTTTCTTT CASSIRLMNTEAFF
TRBD2 TRBJ2-1 TRBV30 - TGTGCCTGGAGTGTACTTCCTAGCGGGAGGCCCTACGGTAATGAGCAGTTCTTC CAWSVLPSGRPYGNEQFF